Listed below are T cell receptor beta chains from one sample, sequenced in a study of blood T cells in healthy people across ages. TCRdb used MiXCR to reprocess the 5' RACE reads, holding one entry per CDR3 protein. The data contain approximately 810,000 distinct CDR3 sequences, around 36% of them singletons. The sample consisted of blood. All receptors derive from a man between 18 and 35 years old in good health. CDR3s include the opening cysteine and the closing phenylalanine or tryptophan. A D gene is named only where the DNA matches it firmly. Only part of the rows carry a size: once, few, many, or a class if the clone is expanded.

TRBV20-1,TRBJ2-3,.,TRBD2,CSASGTSGGAGTDTQYF,TGCAGTGCTTCCGGGACTAGCGGGGGGGCTGGGACCGATACGCAGTATTTT
TRBV7-3,TRBJ1-6,few,.,CASSSWTPLHF,TGTGCCAGCAGCTCGTGGACACCCCTCCACTTT
TRBV6-6,TRBJ1-2,.,.,CASRSDSYTF,TGTGCCAGCAGAAGCGACAGCTACACCTTC
TRBV7-2,TRBJ1-1,many,.,CASSLSMNTEAFF,TGTGCCAGCAGCTTAAGTATGAACACTGAAGCTTTCTTT
TRBV1,TRBJ1-1,few,.,CTSSQNRGGNTEAFF,TGCACCAGCAGCCAAAACAGGGGGGGGAACACTGAAGCTTTCTTT
TRBV12-3/TRBV12-4,TRBJ2-5,.,TRBD1,CASSYQQGAQETQYF,TGTGCCAGCAGTTATCAACAGGGGGCCCAAGAGACCCAGTACTTC
TRBV12-3/TRBV12-4,TRBJ1-2,few,.,CASSVVGQYGYTF,TGTGCCAGCAGTGTAGTGGGTCAATATGGCTACACCTTC
TRBV5-1,TRBJ2-7,.,.,CASSLVKQEPYNEQYF,TGCGCCAGCAGCTTGGTTAAACAGGAACCTTACAATGAGCAGTACTTC
TRBV7-9,TRBJ1-4,.,TRBD1,CASSPRTGTGNEKLFF,TGTGCCAGCAGCCCAAGGACCGGGACAGGGAACGAAAAACTGTTTTTT
TRBV14,TRBJ1-2,.,.,CASSQDRQDIYGYTF,TGTGCCAGCAGCCAAGATCGTCAGGACATCTATGGCTACACCTTC
TRBV12-3/TRBV12-4,TRBJ1-1,.,.,CASSWIGGGVTEAFF,TGTGCCAGCAGTTGGATTGGGGGAGGGGTCACTGAAGCTTTCTTT
TRBV20-1,TRBJ2-2,few,TRBD2,CSASGRGAWTGELFF,TGCAGTGCTAGCGGGCGGGGGGCCTGGACCGGGGAGCTGTTTTTT
TRBV6-6,TRBJ1-1,few,.,CASTCTATEAFF,TGTGCCAGCACTTGCACCGCCACTGAAGCTTTCTTT
TRBV4-1,TRBJ1-1,few,.,CASSQELRELEAFF,TGCGCCAGCAGCCAAGAGTTGAGGGAGCTTGAAGCTTTCTTT
TRBV9,TRBJ1-1,many,.,CATSAGVNTEAFF,TGTGCCACTTCCGCCGGAGTGAACACTGAAGCTTTCTTT
TRBV20-1,TRBJ2-1,many,TRBD2,CSANKLASEANEQFF,TGCAGTGCTAATAAACTAGCGTCGGAGGCTAATGAGCAGTTCTTC
TRBV2,TRBJ2-5,.,.,CTSTKGGSVQETQYF,TGTACCAGCACGAAAGGGGGGTCGGTCCAAGAGACCCAGTACTTC
TRBV27,TRBJ2-4,.,TRBD2,CASPRPGGSHIQYF,TGTGCCAGCCCTCGTCCGGGGGGATCCCACATTCAGTACTTC